This T cell receptor beta chain was found in a study of T cells in Graves' hyperthyroidism and ophthalmopathy. The TCR beta CDR3 regions underwent amplification using RNA transcripts as the source. HTBI primers were the set used in a first-round RT-PCR of the TCR CDR3. TCRdb analysed the multiplex PCR reads with MiXCR anew, one entry per CDR3 protein. Among about 400,000 distinct CDR3 sequences listed, about 15% were seen once. This clonotype was detected many times. Its antigen is unknown. V shed 4 bases and J 0 bases; nucleotides not matched to a gene: 18. The V gene's germline CDR1 is MNHNS and CDR2 SASEGT. The CDR3 runs to 20 residues. Study conclusions and caveats: Among clonotypes expanded in thyroid above 0.001, most were also found in blood.

The sequencing sample was made of blood. The origin of this receptor is a woman aged 18-29 years with Graves' hyperthyroidism. The chain has TRBV6-1 and TRBJ1-5; 7 bases agree with TRBD1. The CDR3 sequence: CASSVRSRGRMEYSNQPQHF. DNA of the CDR3: TGTGCCAGCAGTGTACGTTCGAGGGGGCGCATGGAGTATAGCAATCAGCCCCAGCATTTT.